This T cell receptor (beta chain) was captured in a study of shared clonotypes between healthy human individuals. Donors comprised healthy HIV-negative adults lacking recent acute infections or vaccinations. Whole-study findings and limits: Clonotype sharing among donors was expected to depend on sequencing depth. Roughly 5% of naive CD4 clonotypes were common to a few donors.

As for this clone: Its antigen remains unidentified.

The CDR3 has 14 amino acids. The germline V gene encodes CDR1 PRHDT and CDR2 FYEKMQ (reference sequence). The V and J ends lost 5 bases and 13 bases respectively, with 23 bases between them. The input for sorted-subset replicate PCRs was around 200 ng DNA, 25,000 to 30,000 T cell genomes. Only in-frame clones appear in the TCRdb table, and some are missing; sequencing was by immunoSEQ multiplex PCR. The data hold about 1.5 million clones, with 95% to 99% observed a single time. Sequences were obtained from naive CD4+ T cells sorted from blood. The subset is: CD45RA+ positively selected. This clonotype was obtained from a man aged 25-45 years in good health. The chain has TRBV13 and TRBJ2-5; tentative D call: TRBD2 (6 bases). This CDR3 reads CASSIYPGLVQLYF. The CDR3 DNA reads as TGTGCCAGCAGCATATACCCGGGACTCGTCCAGTTGTACTTC.